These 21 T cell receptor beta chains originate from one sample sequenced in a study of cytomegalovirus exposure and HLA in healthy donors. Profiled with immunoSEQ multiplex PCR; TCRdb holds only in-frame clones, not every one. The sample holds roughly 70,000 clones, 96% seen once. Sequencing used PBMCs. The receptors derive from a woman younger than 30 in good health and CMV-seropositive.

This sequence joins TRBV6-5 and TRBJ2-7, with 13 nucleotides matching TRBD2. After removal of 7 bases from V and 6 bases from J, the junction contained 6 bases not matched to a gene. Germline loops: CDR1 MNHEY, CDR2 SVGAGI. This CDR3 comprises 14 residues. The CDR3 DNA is TGTGCCAGCAAGATACTAGCGGGAGGGGGCGAGCAGTACTTC. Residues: CASKILAGGGEQYF.

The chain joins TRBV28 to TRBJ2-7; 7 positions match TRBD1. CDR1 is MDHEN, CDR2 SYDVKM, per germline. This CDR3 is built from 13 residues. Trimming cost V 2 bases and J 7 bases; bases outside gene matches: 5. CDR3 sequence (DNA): TGTGCCAGCAGTTTAGGAATGGGACAGGAGCAGTACTTC. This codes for CASSLGMGQEQYF.

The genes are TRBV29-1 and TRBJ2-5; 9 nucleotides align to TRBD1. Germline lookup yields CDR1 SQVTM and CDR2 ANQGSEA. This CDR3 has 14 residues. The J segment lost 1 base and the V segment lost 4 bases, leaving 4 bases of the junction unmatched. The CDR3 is CSVATGGVQETQYF. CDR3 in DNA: TGCAGCGTTGCGACAGGGGGGGTCCAAGAGACCCAGTACTTC.

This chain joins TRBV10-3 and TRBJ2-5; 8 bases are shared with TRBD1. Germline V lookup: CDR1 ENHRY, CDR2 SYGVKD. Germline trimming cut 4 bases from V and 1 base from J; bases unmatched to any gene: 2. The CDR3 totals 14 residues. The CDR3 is CAISGQGTQETQYF. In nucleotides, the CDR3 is TGTGCCATCAGTGGACAGGGGACCCAAGAGACCCAGTACTTC.

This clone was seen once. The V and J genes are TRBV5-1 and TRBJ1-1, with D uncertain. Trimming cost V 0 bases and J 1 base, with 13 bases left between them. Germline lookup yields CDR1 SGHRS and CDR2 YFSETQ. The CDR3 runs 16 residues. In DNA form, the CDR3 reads TGCGCCAGCAGCTTGGGAGTCGGGGTAACGAACACTGAAGCTTTCTTT. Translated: CASSLGVGVTNTEAFF. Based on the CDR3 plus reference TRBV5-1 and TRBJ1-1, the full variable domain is KAGVTQTPRYLIKTRGQQVTLSCSPISGHRSVSWYQQTPGQGLQFLFEYFSETQRNKGNFPGRFSGRQFSNSRSEMNVSTLELGDSALYLCASSLGVGVTNTEAFFGQGTRLTVV.

The CDR3 DNA follows: TGTGCCAGCAGCTCCGTTCCGCCGCGACAGGGACAGGCATATGGCTACACCTTC. Its protein product is CASSSVPPRQGQAYGYTF. This chain connects TRBV7-9 to TRBJ1-2, with 8 bases that match TRBD1. Trimming removed 4 bases from V and 5 bases from J; junction bases left unmatched: 18. This CDR3 is built from 18 residues. Germline CDR1 is SEHNR and CDR2 is FQNEAQ (reference sequence).

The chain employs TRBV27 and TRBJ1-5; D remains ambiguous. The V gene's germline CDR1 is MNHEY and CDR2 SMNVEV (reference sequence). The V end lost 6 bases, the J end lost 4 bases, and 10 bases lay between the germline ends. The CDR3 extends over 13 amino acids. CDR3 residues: CASSLTDNQPQHF. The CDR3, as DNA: TGTGCCAGCAGCCTTACAGATAATCAGCCCCAGCATTTT.

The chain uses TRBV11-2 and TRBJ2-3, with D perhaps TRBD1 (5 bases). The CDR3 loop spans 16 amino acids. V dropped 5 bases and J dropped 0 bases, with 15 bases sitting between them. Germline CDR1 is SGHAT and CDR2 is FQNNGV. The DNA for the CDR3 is TGTGCCAGCAGCCTCTCGGCAGGGATAAGCACAGATACGCAGTATTTT. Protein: CASSLSAGISTDTQYF.

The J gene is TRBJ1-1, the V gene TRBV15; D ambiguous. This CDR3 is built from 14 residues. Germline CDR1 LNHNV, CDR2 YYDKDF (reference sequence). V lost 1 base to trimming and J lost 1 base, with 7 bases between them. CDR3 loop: CATSRANRNTEAFF. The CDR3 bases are TGTGCCACCAGCAGAGCGAACAGGAACACTGAAGCTTTCTTT.

CDR3 nucleotide sequence: TGTGCCACCACGGTAACTTCGAACACCGGGGAGCTGTTTTTT. It translates to CATTVTSNTGELFF. This rearrangement joins TRBV28 to TRBJ2-2; D is ambiguous. Between the trimmed V and J ends, which lost 10 bases and 0 bases, there was a span of 12 bases. The CDR3 is 14 residues long. Looked up from germline, CDR1 is MDHEN and CDR2 is SYDVKM.

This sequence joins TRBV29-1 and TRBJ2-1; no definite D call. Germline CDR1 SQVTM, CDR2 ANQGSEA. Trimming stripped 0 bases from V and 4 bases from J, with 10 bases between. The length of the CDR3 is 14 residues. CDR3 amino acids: CSVEDLRFYNEQFF. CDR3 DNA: TGCAGCGTTGAAGATCTCAGATTTTACAATGAGCAGTTCTTC.

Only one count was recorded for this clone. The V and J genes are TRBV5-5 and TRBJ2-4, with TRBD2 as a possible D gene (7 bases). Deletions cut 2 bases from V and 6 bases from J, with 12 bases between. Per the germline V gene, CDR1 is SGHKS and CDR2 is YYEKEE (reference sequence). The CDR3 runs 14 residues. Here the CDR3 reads CASSLGGGRNIQYF. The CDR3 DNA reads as TGTGCCAGCAGCTTAGGGGGAGGGAGAAACATTCAGTACTTC.

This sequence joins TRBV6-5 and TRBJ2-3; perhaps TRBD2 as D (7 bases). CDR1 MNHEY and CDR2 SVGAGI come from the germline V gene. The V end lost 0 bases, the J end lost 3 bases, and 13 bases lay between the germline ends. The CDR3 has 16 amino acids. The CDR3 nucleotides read TGTGCCAGCAGTTACTCGGGGGGGGCGCTTACAGATACGCAGTATTTT. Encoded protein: CASSYSGGALTDTQYF.

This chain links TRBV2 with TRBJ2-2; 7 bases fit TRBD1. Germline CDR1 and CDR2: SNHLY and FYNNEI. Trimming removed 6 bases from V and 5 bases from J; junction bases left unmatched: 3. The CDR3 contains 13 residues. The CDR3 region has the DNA TGTGCCAGCAGCGACAGGGTTACCGGGGAGCTGTTTTTT. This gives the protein CASSDRVTGELFF. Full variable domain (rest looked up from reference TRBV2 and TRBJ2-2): EPEVTQTPSHQVTQMGQEVILRCVPISNHLYFYWYRQILGQKVEFLVSFYNNEISEKSEIFDDQFSVERPDGSNFTLKIRSTKLEDSAMYFCASSDRVTGELFFGEGSRLTVL.

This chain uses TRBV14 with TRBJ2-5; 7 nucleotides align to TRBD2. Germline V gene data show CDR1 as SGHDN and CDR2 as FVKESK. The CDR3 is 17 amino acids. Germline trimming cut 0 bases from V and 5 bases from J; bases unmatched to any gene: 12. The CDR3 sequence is CASSQERLADLVETQYF. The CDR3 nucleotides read TGTGCCAGCAGCCAAGAAAGGCTAGCGGATCTCGTGGAGACCCAGTACTTC.

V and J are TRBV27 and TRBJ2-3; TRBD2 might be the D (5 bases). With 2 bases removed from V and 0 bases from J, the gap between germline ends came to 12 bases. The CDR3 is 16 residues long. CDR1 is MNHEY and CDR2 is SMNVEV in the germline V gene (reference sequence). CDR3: CASSLIGRVSTDTQYF. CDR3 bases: TGTGCCAGCAGTTTAATAGGGCGGGTCAGCACAGATACGCAGTATTTT.

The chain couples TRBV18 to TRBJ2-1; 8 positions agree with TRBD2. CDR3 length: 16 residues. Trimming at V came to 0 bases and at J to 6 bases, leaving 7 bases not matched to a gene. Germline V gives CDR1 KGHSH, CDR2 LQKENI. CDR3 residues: CASSPPGLADGNEQFF. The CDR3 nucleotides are TGTGCCAGCTCACCACCCGGACTAGCAGACGGCAATGAGCAGTTCTTC.

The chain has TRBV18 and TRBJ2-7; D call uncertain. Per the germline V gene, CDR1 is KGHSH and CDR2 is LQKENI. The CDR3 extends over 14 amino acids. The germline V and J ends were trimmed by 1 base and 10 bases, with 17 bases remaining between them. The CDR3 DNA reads TGTGCCAGCTCACCACTAGATTCCTCGGTTGAACAGTACTTC. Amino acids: CASSPLDSSVEQYF. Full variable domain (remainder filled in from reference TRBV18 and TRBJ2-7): NAGVMQNPRHLVRRRGQEARLRCSPMKGHSHVYWYRQLPEEGLKFMVYLQKENIIDESGMPKERFSAEFPKEGPSILRIQQVVRGDSAAYFCASSPLDSSVEQYFGPGTRLTVT.

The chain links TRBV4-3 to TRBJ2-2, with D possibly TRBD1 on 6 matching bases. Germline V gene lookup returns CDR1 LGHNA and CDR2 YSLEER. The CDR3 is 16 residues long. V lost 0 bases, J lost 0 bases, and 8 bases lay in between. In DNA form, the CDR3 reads TGCGCCAGCAGCCAAGATAGGGGGACGAACACCGGGGAGCTGTTTTTT. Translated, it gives CASSQDRGTNTGELFF.

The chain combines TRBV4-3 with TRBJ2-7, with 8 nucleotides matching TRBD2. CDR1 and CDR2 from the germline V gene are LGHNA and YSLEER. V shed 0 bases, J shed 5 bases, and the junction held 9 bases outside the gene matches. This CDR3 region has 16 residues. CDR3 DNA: TGCGCCAGCAGCCAAGACTTTACGGGACTAGGAGACGAGCAGTACTTC. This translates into CASSQDFTGLGDEQYF.

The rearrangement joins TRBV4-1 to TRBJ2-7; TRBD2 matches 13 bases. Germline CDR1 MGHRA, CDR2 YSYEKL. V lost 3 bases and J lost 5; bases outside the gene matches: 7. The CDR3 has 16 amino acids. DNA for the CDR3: TGCGCCAGCAGCCAGGTGACTAGCGGGAGGATCCACGAGCAGTACTTC. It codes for CASSQVTSGRIHEQYF.